The 18 T cell receptor beta chains below come from one sample, sequenced in a study of blood T cell repertoires in COVID-19. TCRdb keeps only in-frame clones here, not all; method: immunoSEQ multiplex PCR. The sample carries 6,500 to 8,000 clones, 86% recorded once. Specimen: peripheral blood. All receptors come from a human donor with active COVID-19. The donor label of this sample is uncertain.

The gene calls are TRBV5-4 and TRBJ2-3, with no clear D. Germline CDR1 reads SGHNT; CDR2 reads YYREEE (reference sequence). The CDR3 totals 13 residues. V was cut by 4 bases and J by 6 bases, with 12 bases left in between. The CDR3 sequence: CASSQSYEDTQYF. As DNA, the CDR3 is TGTGCCAGCAGCCAATCATATGAGGATACGCAGTATTTT.

The V gene is TRBV12-3 or TRBV12-4, the J gene TRBJ2-7; D possibly corresponds to TRBD1 (5 bases). V lost 4 bases, J lost 4 bases, and 11 bases lay in between. The CDR3 spans 13 residues. The CDR3 DNA reads TGTGCCAGCAGTTCCACCTCAGGGTACGAGCAGTACTTC. It translates to CASSSTSGYEQYF.

The chain has TRBV20-1 and TRBJ2-7; the match to TRBD1 covers 10 bases. The V and J ends lost 3 bases and 7 bases, in that order; junction bases with no gene match: 9. The CDR3 is 14 amino acids. CDR1 and CDR2 (germline): DFQATT, SNEGSKA (reference sequence). CDR3 loop: CSASPGTGVREQYF. CDR3 sequence (DNA): TGCAGTGCTAGTCCCGGGACAGGGGTTCGGGAGCAGTACTTC.

J is TRBJ1-4 and V is TRBV18, with D perhaps matching TRBD1 (6 bases). Per germline, CDR1 KGHSH and CDR2 LQKENI. Trimming removed 4 bases from V and 5 bases from J, with 14 bases in between. The CDR3 totals 15 residues. The CDR3 here is CASSRQQGTNEKLFF. The CDR3, as DNA: TGTGCCAGCTCACGTCAGCAGGGGACCAATGAAAAACTGTTTTTT. The full variable domain, in which reference TRBV18 and TRBJ1-4 provide the parts outside the CDR3, is NAGVMQNPRHLVRRRGQEARLRCSPMKGHSHVYWYRQLPEEGLKFMVYLQKENIIDESGMPKERFSAEFPKEGPSILRIQQVVRGDSAAYFCASSRQQGTNEKLFFGSGTQLSVL.

This sequence joins TRBV5-1 and TRBJ2-3, with D perhaps matching TRBD1 (5 bases). The CDR3 loop spans 13 amino acids. The germline V gene has CDR1 SGHRS and CDR2 YFSETQ. The V and J ends lost 4 bases and 2 bases respectively, with 8 bases between them. The CDR3 DNA reads as TGCGCCAGCAGCCTACAGGACACAGATACGCAGTATTTT. Its protein is CASSLQDTDTQYF.

This rearrangement joins TRBV5-6 to TRBJ2-5; 10 bases map to TRBD1. The V gene end was trimmed by 4 bases and the J gene end by 6 bases; junction bases not matched to a gene: 3. The CDR3 has 13 residues. Germline-derived CDR1 and CDR2 are SGHDT and YYEEEE. As DNA, the CDR3 is TGTGCCAGCAGCATGGACAGGGGGAAGACCCAGTACTTC. It is translated as CASSMDRGKTQYF.

This clone was found a few times. This sequence joins TRBV18 and TRBJ1-4, with D possibly matching TRBD1 (6 bases). From germline, CDR1 is KGHSH and CDR2 LQKENI. This CDR3 is built from 16 residues. The germline V and J ends were trimmed by 4 bases and 6 bases, with 18 bases remaining between them. This chain's CDR3 is CASSQYWARGDEKLFF. CDR3 nucleotide sequence: TGTGCCAGCTCACAATATTGGGCCAGGGGAGATGAAAAACTGTTTTTT.

This chain uses TRBV11-2 with TRBJ2-7; 7 nucleotides agree with TRBD2. The CDR3 has 15 residues. The V segment lost 6 bases and the J segment 0 bases; nucleotides outside the gene matches: 8. CDR1 SGHAT and CDR2 FQNNGV come from the germline V gene. The CDR3 coding sequence is TGTGCCAGCAGTCGGGAGCGGGATGTCTCCTACGAGCAGTACTTC. This codes for CASSRERDVSYEQYF.

The chain has TRBV6-6 and TRBJ2-2; D is unresolved. The V end lost 5 bases, the J end lost 0 bases, and 13 bases lay between the germline ends. CDR1 MNHNY and CDR2 SVGAGI come from the germline V gene (reference sequence). The CDR3 spans 16 residues. The CDR3 sequence: CASSAYSTSNTGELFF. As DNA, the CDR3 is TGTGCCAGCAGTGCGTACAGCACATCGAACACCGGGGAGCTGTTTTTT.

This chain joins TRBV19 and TRBJ2-5; D is possibly TRBD1 (6 bases). Trimming shortened V by 7 bases and J by 4 bases, and 16 bases separated the two germline ends. The CDR3 runs to 14 residues. Germline CDR1 reads LNHDA; CDR2 reads SQIVND (reference sequence). CDR3 sequence reads: CASNPSGVGETQYF. CDR3 nucleotide sequence: TGTGCCAGTAACCCCTCAGGGGTTGGAGAGACCCAGTACTTC.

This clone appeared once. The V call is TRBV5-6, the J call TRBJ2-7; possible D gene TRBD2, 6 bases. This CDR3 comprises 15 residues. Germline V gene data show CDR1 as SGHDT and CDR2 as YYEEEE. With 4 bases removed from V and 6 bases from J, the gap between germline ends came to 20 bases. The CDR3 region is CASSPGVQEDSEQYF. In DNA form, the CDR3 reads TGTGCCAGCAGCCCGGGGGTGCAGGAGGATAGCGAGCAGTACTTC.

CDR3: CASSLATGGQYEQYF. The CDR3 coding sequence is TGCGCCAGCAGCTTGGCGACAGGGGGTCAGTACGAGCAGTACTTC. The chain uses TRBV5-1 and TRBJ2-7, with 9 nucleotides matching TRBD1. Per germline, CDR1 SGHRS and CDR2 YFSETQ. The CDR3 consists of 15 residues. The trim removed 0 bases at V and 4 bases at J, leaving 5 bases unmatched.

The rearrangement uses TRBV6-5 and TRBJ1-1; 7 bases are shared with TRBD1. Germline V gene sequence: CDR1 MNHEY, CDR2 SVGAGI. The CDR3 length is 14 residues. The V and J ends lost 5 bases and 3 bases, in that order; junction bases with no gene match: 6. The CDR3 DNA follows: TGTGCCAGCAGTCCTACTAGGGGGCACACTGAAGCTTTCTTT. This sequence encodes CASSPTRGHTEAFF.

This sequence joins TRBV5-1 and TRBJ1-2; no clear D gene. Trimming removed 0 bases at V and 1 base at J, with 7 bases between. This CDR3 has 14 residues. The germline V gene has CDR1 SGHRS and CDR2 YFSETQ. CDR3 protein: CASSLGTVNYGYTF. CDR3 bases: TGCGCCAGCAGCTTGGGCACAGTTAACTATGGCTACACCTTC.

The chain carries TRBV28 and TRBJ2-1; 8 nucleotides align to TRBD1. V lost 4 bases, J lost 7 bases, and 3 bases stayed unmatched. The CDR3 extends over 13 amino acids. Per the germline V gene, CDR1 is MDHEN and CDR2 is SYDVKM. The CDR3 loop is CASSWTGWNEQFF. For the CDR3, the DNA is TGTGCCAGCAGTTGGACAGGGTGGAATGAGCAGTTCTTC.

This clone is judged large. V gene TRBV10-1 combines with J gene TRBJ2-2; D not certain. CDR3 size: 12 residues. Trimming stripped 4 bases from V and 5 bases from J, with 5 bases between. Germline CDR1 reads WNHNN; CDR2 reads SYGVQD (reference sequence). The CDR3 DNA follows: TGCGCCAGCAGTGCGCAGACCGGGGAGCTGTTTTTT. Protein sequence: CASSAQTGELFF.

The chain uses TRBV11-2 and TRBJ2-5, with 11 nucleotides matching TRBD2. Germline CDR1 is SGHAT and CDR2 is FQNNGV. V was clipped by 5 bases and J by 5 bases; unmatched bases: 10. The CDR3 is 16 amino acids. The CDR3, as DNA: TGTGCCAGCAGCCGGGGCCTAGCGGGAGGAAGGGAGACCCAGTACTTC. Translation gives CASSRGLAGGRETQYF.

This chain connects TRBV19 to TRBJ2-7, with D perhaps matching TRBD1 (5 bases). Germline V CDR1 and CDR2: LNHDA, SQIVND (reference sequence). The CDR3 is 14 amino acids. V was trimmed by 3 bases and J by 2 bases, leaving 11 bases between them. Written as DNA, the CDR3 is TGTGCCAGTAGTATTGGTGCAGGGACCTACGAGCAGTACTTC. Its protein product is CASSIGAGTYEQYF.